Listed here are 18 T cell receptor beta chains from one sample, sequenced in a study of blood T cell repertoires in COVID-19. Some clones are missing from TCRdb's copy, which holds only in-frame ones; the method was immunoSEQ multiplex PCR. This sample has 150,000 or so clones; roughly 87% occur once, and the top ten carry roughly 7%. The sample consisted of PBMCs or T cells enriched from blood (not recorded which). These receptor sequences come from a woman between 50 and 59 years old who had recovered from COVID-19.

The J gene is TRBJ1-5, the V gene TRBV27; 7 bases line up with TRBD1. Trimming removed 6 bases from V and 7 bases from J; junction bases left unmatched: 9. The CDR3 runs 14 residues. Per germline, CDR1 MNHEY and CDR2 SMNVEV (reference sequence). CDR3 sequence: CASRPTGEWQPQHF. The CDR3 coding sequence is TGTGCCAGCAGGCCTACAGGGGAGTGGCAGCCCCAGCATTTT.

CDR3 nucleotides: TGCGCCAGCAGCAGCGCTACAGGGCCGGGAGATACGCAGTATTTT. The encoded protein is CASSSATGPGDTQYF. The J gene is TRBJ2-3, the V gene TRBV5-1; D is perhaps TRBD1 (6 bases). With 4 bases removed from V and 5 bases from J, the gap between germline ends came to 17 bases. This CDR3 has 15 amino acids. CDR1 and CDR2 (germline): SGHRS, YFSETQ.

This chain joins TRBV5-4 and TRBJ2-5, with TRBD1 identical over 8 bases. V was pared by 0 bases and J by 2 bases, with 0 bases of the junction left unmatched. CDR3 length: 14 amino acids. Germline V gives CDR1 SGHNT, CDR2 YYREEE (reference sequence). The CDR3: CASSLDRGQETQYF. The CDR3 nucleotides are TGTGCCAGCAGCTTGGACAGGGGGCAAGAGACCCAGTACTTC.

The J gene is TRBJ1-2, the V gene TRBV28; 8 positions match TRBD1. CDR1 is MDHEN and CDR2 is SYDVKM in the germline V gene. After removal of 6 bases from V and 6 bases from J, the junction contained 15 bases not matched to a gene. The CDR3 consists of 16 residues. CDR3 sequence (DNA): TGTGCCAGCAGAAGGACAGGGCAGAGCTTTTTTAATGGCTACACCTTC. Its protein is CASRRTGQSFFNGYTF.

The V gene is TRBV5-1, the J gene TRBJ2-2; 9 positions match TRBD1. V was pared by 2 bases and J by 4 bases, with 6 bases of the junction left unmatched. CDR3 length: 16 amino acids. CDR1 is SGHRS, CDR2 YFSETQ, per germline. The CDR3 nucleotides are TGCGCCAGCAGCTTAGAAGGACAGGGGAGCACCGGGGAGCTGTTTTTT. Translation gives CASSLEGQGSTGELFF.

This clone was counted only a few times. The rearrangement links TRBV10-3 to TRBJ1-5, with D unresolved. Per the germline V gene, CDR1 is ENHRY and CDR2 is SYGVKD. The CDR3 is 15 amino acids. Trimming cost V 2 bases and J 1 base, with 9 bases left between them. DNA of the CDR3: TGTGCCATCAGTGAGAGAGGGCAGAGCAATCAGCCCCAGCATTTT. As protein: CAISERGQSNQPQHF.

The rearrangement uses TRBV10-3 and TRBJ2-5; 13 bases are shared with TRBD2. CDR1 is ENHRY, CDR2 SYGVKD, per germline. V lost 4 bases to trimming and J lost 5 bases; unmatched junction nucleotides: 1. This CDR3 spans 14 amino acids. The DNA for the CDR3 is TGTGCCATCAGTGGGACTAGCGGGGGCGAGACCCAGTACTTC. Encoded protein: CAISGTSGGETQYF.

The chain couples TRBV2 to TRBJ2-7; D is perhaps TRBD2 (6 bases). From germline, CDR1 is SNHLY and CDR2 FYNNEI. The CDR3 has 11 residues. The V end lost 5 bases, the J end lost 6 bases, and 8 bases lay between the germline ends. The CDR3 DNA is TGTGCCAGCAGTATAGCGGCCGAGCAGTACTTC. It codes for CASSIAAEQYF.

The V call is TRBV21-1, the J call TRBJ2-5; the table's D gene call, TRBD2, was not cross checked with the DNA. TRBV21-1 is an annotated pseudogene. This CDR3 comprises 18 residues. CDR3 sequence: CASSKGKSPGRLQETQYF. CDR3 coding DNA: TGTGCCAGCAGCAAAGGGAAATCGCCGGGGAGACTACAAGAGACCCAGTACTTC.

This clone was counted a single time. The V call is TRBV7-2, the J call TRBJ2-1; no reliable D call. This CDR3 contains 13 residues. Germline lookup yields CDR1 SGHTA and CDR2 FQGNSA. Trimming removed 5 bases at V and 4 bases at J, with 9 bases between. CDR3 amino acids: CASSRSWYNEQFF. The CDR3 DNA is TGTGCCAGCAGCAGGAGTTGGTACAATGAGCAGTTCTTC.

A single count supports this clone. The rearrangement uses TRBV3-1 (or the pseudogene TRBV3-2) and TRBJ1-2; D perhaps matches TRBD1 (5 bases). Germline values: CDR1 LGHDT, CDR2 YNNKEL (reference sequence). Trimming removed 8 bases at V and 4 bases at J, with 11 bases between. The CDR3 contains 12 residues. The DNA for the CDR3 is TGTGCCAGCCAGTCGGGGGGCTATGGCTACACCTTC. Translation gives CASQSGGYGYTF.

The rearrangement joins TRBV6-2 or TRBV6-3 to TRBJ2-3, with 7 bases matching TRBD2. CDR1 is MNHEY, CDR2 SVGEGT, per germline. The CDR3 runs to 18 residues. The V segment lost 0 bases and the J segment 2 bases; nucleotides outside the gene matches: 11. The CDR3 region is CASSYSIGLAENTDTQYF. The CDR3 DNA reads TGTGCCAGCAGTTACTCGATAGGTCTAGCGGAGAACACAGATACGCAGTATTTT.

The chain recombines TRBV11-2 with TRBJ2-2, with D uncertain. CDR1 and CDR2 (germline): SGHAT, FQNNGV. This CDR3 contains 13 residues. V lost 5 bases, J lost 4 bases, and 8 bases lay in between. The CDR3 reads CASSGQFTGELFF. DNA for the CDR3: TGTGCCAGCAGCGGCCAATTCACCGGGGAGCTGTTTTTT.

CDR3 sequence (DNA): TGTGCCAGTAGTCGACAGGGGGGATACGAGCAGTACTTC. Translation gives CASSRQGGYEQYF. The chain recombines TRBV19 with TRBJ2-7; 9 nucleotides align to TRBD1. The germline CDR1 and CDR2 sequences are LNHDA and SQIVND (reference sequence). V was pared by 5 bases and J by 4 bases, with 3 bases of the junction left unmatched. The CDR3 contains 13 residues. Based on the CDR3 plus reference TRBV19 and TRBJ2-7, the full variable domain is DGGITQSPKYLFRKEGQNVTLSCEQNLNHDAMYWYRQDPGQGLRLIYYSQIVNDFQKGDIAEGYSVSREKKESFPLTVTSAQKNPTAFYLCASSRQGGYEQYFGPGTRLTVT.

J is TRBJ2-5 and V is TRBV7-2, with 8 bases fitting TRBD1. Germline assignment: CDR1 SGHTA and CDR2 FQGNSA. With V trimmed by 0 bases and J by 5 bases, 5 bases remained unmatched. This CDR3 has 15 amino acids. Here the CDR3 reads CASSLATGVGETQYF. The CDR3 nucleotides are TGTGCCAGCAGCTTAGCGACAGGGGTGGGGGAGACCCAGTACTTC.

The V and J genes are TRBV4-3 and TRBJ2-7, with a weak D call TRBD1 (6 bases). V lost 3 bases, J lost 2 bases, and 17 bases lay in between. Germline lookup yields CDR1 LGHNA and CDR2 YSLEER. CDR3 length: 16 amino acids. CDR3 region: CASSQITGFPPYEQYF. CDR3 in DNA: TGCGCCAGCAGCCAGATTACAGGGTTTCCACCCTACGAGCAGTACTTC.

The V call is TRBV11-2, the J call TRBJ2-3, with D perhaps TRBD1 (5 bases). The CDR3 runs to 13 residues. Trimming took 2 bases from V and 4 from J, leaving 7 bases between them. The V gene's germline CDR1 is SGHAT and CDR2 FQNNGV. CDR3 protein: CASSLQGPDTQYF. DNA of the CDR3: TGTGCCAGCAGCTTACAGGGCCCAGATACGCAGTATTTT.

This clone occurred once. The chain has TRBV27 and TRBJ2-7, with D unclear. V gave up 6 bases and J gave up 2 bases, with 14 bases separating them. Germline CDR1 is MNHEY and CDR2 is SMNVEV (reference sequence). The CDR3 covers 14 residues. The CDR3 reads CASSPGSPAYEQYF. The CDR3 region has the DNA TGTGCCAGCAGCCCCGGGTCCCCAGCCTACGAGCAGTACTTC.